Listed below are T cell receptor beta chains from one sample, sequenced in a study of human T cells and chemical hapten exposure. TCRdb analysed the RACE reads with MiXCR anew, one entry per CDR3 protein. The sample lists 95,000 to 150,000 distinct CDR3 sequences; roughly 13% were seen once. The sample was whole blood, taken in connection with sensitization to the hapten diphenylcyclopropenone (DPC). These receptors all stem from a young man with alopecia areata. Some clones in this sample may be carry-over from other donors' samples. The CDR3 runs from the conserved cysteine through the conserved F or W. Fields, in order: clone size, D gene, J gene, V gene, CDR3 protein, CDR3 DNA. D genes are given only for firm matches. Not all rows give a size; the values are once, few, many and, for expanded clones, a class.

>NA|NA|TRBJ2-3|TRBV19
CASSTPQGADTQYF
TGTGCCAGTAGTACCCCACAGGGCGCAGATACGCAGTATTTT
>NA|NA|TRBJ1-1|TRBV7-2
CASSLADYLNTEAFF
TGTGCCAGCAGCTTAGCGGACTACCTGAACACTGAAGCTTTCTTT
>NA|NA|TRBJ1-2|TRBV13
CASSLGRVYGYTF
TGTGCCAGCAGCTTAGGCCGCGTCTATGGCTACACCTTC
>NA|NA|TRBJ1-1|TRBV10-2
CASRSTKGATEAFF
TGCGCCAGCAGATCGACAAAAGGCGCGACTGAAGCTTTCTTT
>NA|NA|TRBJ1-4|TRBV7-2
CASSSYATNEKLFF
TGTGCCAGCAGCTCCTACGCAACTAATGAAAAACTGTTTTTT
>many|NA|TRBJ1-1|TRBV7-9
CASSLVTGNTEAFF
TGTGCCAGCAGCTTAGTTACAGGGAACACTGAAGCTTTCTTT
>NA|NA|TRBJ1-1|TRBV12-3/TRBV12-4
CASSDHGTTTEAFF
TGTGCCAGCAGTGACCACGGGACAACTACTGAAGCTTTCTTT
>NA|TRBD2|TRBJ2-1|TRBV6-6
CASLPAGGYNEQFF
TGTGCCAGCCTCCCAGCGGGGGGCTACAATGAGCAGTTCTTC
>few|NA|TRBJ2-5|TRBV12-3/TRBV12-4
CASTIQGLQETQYF
TGTGCCAGCACCATACAGGGACTCCAAGAGACCCAGTACTTC
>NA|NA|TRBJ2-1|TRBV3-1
CASSRKGFRGNEQFF
TGTGCCAGCAGCCGAAAGGGTTTCAGGGGTAATGAGCAGTTCTTC
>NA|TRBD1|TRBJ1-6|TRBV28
CASSTTGASPLHF
TGTGCCAGCAGCACGACAGGGGCTTCACCCCTCCACTTT
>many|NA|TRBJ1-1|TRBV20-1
CSARDLGYYPEAFF
TGCAGTGCTAGGGACTTAGGATATTACCCTGAAGCTTTCTTT
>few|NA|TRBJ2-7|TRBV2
CASSDMTGVSYEQYF
TGTGCCAGCAGTGATATGACGGGGGTCTCCTACGAGCAGTACTTC
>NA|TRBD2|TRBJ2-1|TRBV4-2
CASSPGTSGNEQFF
TGTGCCAGCAGCCCCGGGACTAGCGGCAATGAGCAGTTCTTC
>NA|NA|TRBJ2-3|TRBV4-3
CASSQGAVSTDTQYF
TGCGCCAGCAGCCAGGGAGCGGTTAGCACAGATACGCAGTATTTT
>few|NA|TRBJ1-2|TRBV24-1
CATSDLNTEEYGYTF
TGTGCCACCAGTGATTTAAACACAGAGGAGTATGGCTACACCTTC
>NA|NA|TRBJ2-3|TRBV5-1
CASSLVSRYTDTQYF
TGCGCCAGCAGCTTGGTATCCCGGTACACAGATACGCAGTATTTT
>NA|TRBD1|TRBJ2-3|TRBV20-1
CSAREGTVATDTQYF
TGCAGTGCTCGCGAGGGGACAGTCGCCACAGATACGCAGTATTTT
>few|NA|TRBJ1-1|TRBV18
CASSPPENTEAFF
TGTGCCAGCTCACCACCCGAGAACACTGAAGCTTTCTTT
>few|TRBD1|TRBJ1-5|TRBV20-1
CSASWTGNQPQHF
TGCAGTGCTAGTTGGACAGGGAATCAGCCCCAGCATTTT
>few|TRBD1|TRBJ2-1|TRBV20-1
CSASGTESYNEQFF
TGCAGTGCTTCCGGGACAGAATCCTACAATGAGCAGTTCTTC
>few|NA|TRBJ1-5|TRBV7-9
CASSYRGSNQPQHF
TGTGCCAGCAGCTACCGGGGCAGCAATCAGCCCCAGCATTTT
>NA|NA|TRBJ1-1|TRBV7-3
CASSPGLGEGAEAFF
TGTGCCAGCAGCCCCGGACTGGGAGAGGGTGCTGAAGCTTTCTTT
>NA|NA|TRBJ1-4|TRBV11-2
CASSSRGPVATNEKLFF
TGTGCCAGCAGTTCGCGTGGGCCGGTTGCAACTAATGAAAAACTGTTTTTT
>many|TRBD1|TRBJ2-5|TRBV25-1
CASRSLRTGQETQYF
TGTGCCAGCAGGTCGCTTCGGACAGGGCAAGAGACCCAGTACTTC
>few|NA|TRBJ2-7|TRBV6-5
CASSHRRISYEQYF
TGTGCCAGCAGCCACCGACGGATCTCCTACGAGCAGTACTTC
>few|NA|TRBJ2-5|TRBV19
CASSIPGLQETQYF
TGTGCCAGTAGTATACCGGGCCTCCAAGAGACCCAGTACTTC
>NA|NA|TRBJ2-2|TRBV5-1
CASSSGDTGELFF
TGCGCCAGCAGCTCGGGGGACACCGGGGAGCTGTTTTTT
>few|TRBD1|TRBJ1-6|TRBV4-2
CASSQGTSGGLDNSPLHF
TGTGCCAGCAGCCAAGGTACTTCAGGGGGCCTCGATAATTCACCCCTCCACTTT
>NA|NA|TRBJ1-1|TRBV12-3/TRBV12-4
CASSLNRDTEAFF
TGTGCCAGCAGTTTAAACCGGGACACCGAAGCTTTCTTT
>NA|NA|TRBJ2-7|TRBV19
CASSIDTGTHYEQYF
TGTGCCAGTAGTATCGATACCGGGACACACTACGAGCAGTACTTC
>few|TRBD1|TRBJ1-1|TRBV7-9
CASSFDRGTEAFF
TGTGCCAGCAGCTTTGACAGGGGCACTGAAGCTTTCTTT
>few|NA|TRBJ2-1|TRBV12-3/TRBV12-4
CASTLGYEQFF
TGTGCCAGCACCTTGGGATATGAGCAGTTCTTC
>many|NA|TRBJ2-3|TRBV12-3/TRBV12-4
CASSFGHTQYF
TGTGCCAGCAGTTTTGGGCATACGCAGTATTTT
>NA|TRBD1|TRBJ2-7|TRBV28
CASSLTTGKTYEQYF
TGTGCCAGCAGTTTAACGACAGGGAAAACCTACGAGCAGTACTTC